Presented here are 9 T cell receptor beta chains from one specimen sequenced in a study of CD8+CD57+ T cells in acquired aplastic anemia. Genomic DNA provided the template from which TCR beta VDJ and CDR3 profiles were obtained. TCRdb redid the calling of the reads with MiXCR, one entry per CDR3 protein. The sample holds 35,000 to 40,000 distinct CDR3 sequences, roughly three quarters seen once. What was sequenced was sorted CD4+, CD8+, or CD8+CD57+ T cells (not recorded which) from PBMCs. Every receptor here comes from a human donor in good health, serving as a control.

The J gene is TRBJ2-5, the V gene TRBV4-1, with TRBD2 identical over 13 bases. V was clipped by 3 bases and J by 9 bases; unmatched bases: 10. The CDR3 extends over 16 amino acids. From germline, CDR1 is MGHRA and CDR2 YSYEKL. The chain's CDR3 is CASSQQTSGGPSPQYF. CDR3 in DNA: TGCGCCAGCAGCCAGCAGACTAGCGGGGGGCCCTCTCCCCAGTACTTC.

The V call is TRBV29-1, the J call TRBJ2-1, with D possibly matching TRBD2 (5 bases). Germline CDR1 and CDR2: SQVTM and ANQGSEA. The CDR3 is 13 residues long. Trimming removed 3 bases from V and 8 bases from J, with 14 bases in between. The CDR3 sequence: CSVETQTRDEQFF. The CDR3 DNA reads as TGCAGCGTTGAGACCCAAACTAGAGATGAGCAGTTCTTC.

The rearrangement links TRBV6-1 to TRBJ2-1; tentatively, D is TRBD2 (6 bases). Germline V CDR1 and CDR2: MNHNS, SASEGT. Trimming took off 8 bases at V and 7 bases at J, with 18 bases between the two ends. The CDR3 runs to 14 residues. In DNA form, the CDR3 reads TGTGCCAGCGGGGGGACGGGTCCTGTGAATGAGCAGTTCTTC. Amino acid sequence: CASGGTGPVNEQFF.

The V and J genes are TRBV5-6 and TRBJ2-7; TRBD1 matches at 10 bases. This CDR3 has 14 residues. Germline CDR1 and CDR2: SGHDT and YYEEEE. V lost 4 bases and J lost 5; bases outside the gene matches: 6. The CDR3 sequence is CASSPGTGDDEQYF. CDR3 DNA sequence: TGTGCCAGCAGCCCCGGGACAGGGGACGACGAGCAGTACTTC.

This clonotype is categorized as medium-sized. The chain recombines TRBV11-2 with TRBJ2-7; D ambiguous. The germline gives CDR1 SGHAT, CDR2 FQNNGV. V lost 4 bases and J lost 4, with 5 bases in between. This CDR3 spans 11 amino acids. The CDR3 coding sequence is TGTGCCAGCAGCTCCTTTTACGAGCAGTACTTC. Amino acid sequence: CASSSFYEQYF. Supplemented by reference TRBV11-2 and TRBJ2-7, the full variable domain reads EAGVAQSPRYKIIEKRQSVAFWCNPISGHATLYWYQQILGQGPKLLIQFQNNGVVDDSQLPKDRFSAERLKGVDSTLKIQPAKLEDSAVYLCASSSFYEQYFGPGTRLTVT.

The rearrangement uses TRBV5-6 and TRBJ1-5, with no clear D. With 1 base removed from V and 0 bases from J, the gap between germline ends came to 8 bases. Per germline, CDR1 SGHDT and CDR2 YYEEEE. This CDR3 is 15 amino acids long. The CDR3 loop reads CASSLSGSSNQPQHF. Here the CDR3 DNA reads TGTGCCAGCAGCTTGAGTGGCAGTAGCAATCAGCCCCAGCATTTT.

This clonotype came up once. The chain couples TRBV19 to TRBJ1-2; D uncertain. The V end was cut by 3 bases, the J end by 4 bases, with 18 bases between. Germline V gene data show CDR1 as LNHDA and CDR2 as SQIVND (reference sequence). The CDR3 runs to 16 residues. The CDR3 protein is CASSILLADPIYGYTF. The CDR3 coding sequence is TGTGCCAGTAGTATTCTACTCGCGGACCCGATCTATGGCTACACCTTC.

V gene TRBV19 combines with J gene TRBJ1-6; no clear D gene. Germline CDR1 reads LNHDA; CDR2 reads SQIVND (reference sequence). The V end was cut by 4 bases, the J end by 4 bases, with 5 bases between. The CDR3 runs 13 residues. CDR3 protein: CASSSAYNSPLHF. The CDR3 DNA reads as TGTGCCAGTAGTAGCGCATATAATTCACCCCTCCACTTT. The full variable domain, in which reference TRBV19 and TRBJ1-6 provide the parts outside the CDR3, is DGGITQSPKYLFRKEGQNVTLSCEQNLNHDAMYWYRQDPGQGLRLIYYSQIVNDFQKGDIAEGYSVSREKKESFPLTVTSAQKNPTAFYLCASSSAYNSPLHFGNGTRLTVT.

This rearrangement joins TRBV20-1 to TRBJ1-5; D call uncertain. Germline lookup yields CDR1 DFQATT and CDR2 SNEGSKA (reference sequence). The length of the CDR3 is 16 residues. Deletions cut 3 bases from V and 1 base from J, with 16 bases between. The CDR3 nucleotides read TGCAGTGCTAGTATCGGTATTGAGTGGAGCAATCAGCCCCAGCATTTT. Translation gives CSASIGIEWSNQPQHF.